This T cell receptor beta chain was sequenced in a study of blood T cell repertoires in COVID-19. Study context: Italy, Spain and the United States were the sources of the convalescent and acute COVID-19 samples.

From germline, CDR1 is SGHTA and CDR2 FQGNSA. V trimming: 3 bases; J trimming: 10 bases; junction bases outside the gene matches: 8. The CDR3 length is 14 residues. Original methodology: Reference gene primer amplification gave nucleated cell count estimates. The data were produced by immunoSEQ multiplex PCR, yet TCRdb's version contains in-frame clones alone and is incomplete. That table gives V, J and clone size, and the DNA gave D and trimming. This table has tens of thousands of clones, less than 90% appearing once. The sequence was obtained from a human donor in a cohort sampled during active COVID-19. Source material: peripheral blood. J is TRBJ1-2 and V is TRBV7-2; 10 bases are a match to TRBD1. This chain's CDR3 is CASSFRQGAGVYTF. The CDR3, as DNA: TGTGCCAGCAGCTTTAGACAGGGGGCAGGAGTCTACACCTTC.